These T cell receptor beta chains were read from a single sample in a study of chemoradiotherapy in HPV16-positive cancers. Using immunoSEQ multiplex PCR, the repertoire was profiled, and TCRdb retains in-frame clones only, with some absent. The sample records some 5,400 clones, about three quarters being singletons. Sampling was performed from a patient who underwent chemoradiotherapy. The source is a human donor with HPV-associated anogenital cancer. Each CDR3 is given with its conserved first and last residue. A D gene is named only where the DNA matches it firmly. Not every row has a clone size; where given, it reads once, few, many or a size class.

v_gene	d_gene	abundance	j_gene	CDR3aa	CDR3nt
TRBV4-1	.	.	TRBJ2-1	CASSPTPGASSYNEQFF	TGCGCCAGCAGCCCAACCCCCGGCGCAAGCTCCTACAATGAGCAGTTCTTC
TRBV30	.	.	TRBJ1-1	CAWSGYRVDTEAFF	TGTGCCTGGAGTGGATATAGAGTAGACACTGAAGCTTTCTTT
TRBV7-9	.	.	TRBJ2-3	CASSLEGRADTQYF	TGTGCCAGCAGCTTAGAGGGCAGGGCTGATACGCAGTATTTT
TRBV9	TRBD2	few	TRBJ2-1	CASSERLAGYNEQFF	TGTGCCAGCAGCGAGCGACTAGCGGGATACAATGAGCAGTTCTTC
TRBV5-5	.	.	TRBJ1-1	CASSCEGLGCVTEAFF	TGTGCCAGCAGTTGCGAAGGGTTAGGATGTGTCACTGAAGCTTTCTTT
TRBV10-3	.	few	TRBJ1-2	CAISAAAHYGYTF	TGTGCCATCAGTGCGGCAGCTCACTATGGCTACACCTTC
TRBV5-6	TRBD2	.	TRBJ2-2	CASSEDSGGAGELFF	TGTGCCAGCAGCGAAGATAGCGGGGGCGCCGGGGAGCTGTTTTTT
TRBV9	TRBD2	few	TRBJ2-1	CASSVGDSVLAGQFF	TGTGCCAGCAGCGTAGGGGATTCGGTCCTAGCGGGGCAGTTCTTC
TRBV5-1	.	few	TRBJ1-6	CASSQSTVSPLHF	TGCGCCAGCAGCCAATCGACAGTTTCACCCCTCCACTTT
TRBV18	.	.	TRBJ1-2	CASSRLPEGKAGYTF	TGTGCCAGCTCACGACTCCCGGAGGGTAAAGCTGGCTACACCTTC
TRBV4-3	.	.	TRBJ2-2	CASSPRQTGELFF	TGCGCCAGCAGCCCTCGACAAACCGGGGAGCTGTTTTTT
TRBV19	TRBD1	.	TRBJ1-3	CASSDRDRISGNTIYF	TGTGCCAGTAGTGACCGGGACAGGATCTCTGGAAACACCATATATTTT
TRBV6-6	.	.	TRBJ1-1	CASSYSREGGTEAFF	TGTGCCAGCAGTTACTCCCGGGAGGGCGGCACTGAAGCTTTCTTT
TRBV11-2	TRBD1	.	TRBJ2-4	CASSLVRTGGNIQYF	TGTGCCAGCAGCTTAGTCCGGACAGGGGGGAACATTCAGTACTTC
TRBV5-5	TRBD1	.	TRBJ1-5	CASSFGTGARPQHF	TGTGCCAGCAGCTTTGGGACAGGGGCACGGCCCCAGCATTTT
TRBV7-2	TRBD2	.	TRBJ2-1	CASSPTSWSNEQFF	TGTGCCAGCAGCCCGACTAGCTGGAGCAATGAGCAGTTCTTC
TRBV7-9	TRBD1	few	TRBJ2-4	CASSLWDRGRVAKNIQYF	TGTGCCAGCAGCTTATGGGACAGGGGGCGCGTGGCCAAAAACATTCAGTACTTC
TRBV5-5	.	.	TRBJ2-7	CASRTGPSVFNEQYF	TGTGCCAGCAGGACGGGGCCCAGCGTGTTTAACGAGCAGTACTTC